This TCR beta chain appears in the sequencing data of a study of cytomegalovirus exposure and HLA in healthy donors. In the PCR, 60 Vbeta and 13 Jbeta primers were used. Sequencing used immunoSEQ multiplex PCR; TCRdb keeps in-frame clones, though not all of them. This sample has roughly 200,000 clones, with 65% to 85% found just once. Germline lookup yields CDR1 SGHNT and CDR2 YYREEE (reference sequence). CDR3 size: 15 residues. With 4 bases clipped from V and 0 bases from J, the junction kept 5 bases outside the gene matches. This clonotype was sampled from a man between 60 and 75 years old in good health and CMV-seronegative. Sequenced material: PBMCs. This chain joins TRBV5-4 and TRBJ1-2, with 8 bases lining up with TRBD1. The CDR3: CASSRGTGTNYGYTF. The CDR3 DNA follows: TGTGCCAGCAGCAGGGGGACAGGTACTAACTATGGCTACACCTTC. Combining the CDR3 with reference TRBV5-4 and TRBJ1-2 gives the whole variable domain ETGVTQSPTHLIKTRGQQVTLRCSSQSGHNTVSWYQQALGQGPQFIFQYYREEENGRGNFPPRFSGLQFPNYSSELNVNALELDDSALYLCASSRGTGTNYGYTFGSGTRLTVV.